A single T cell receptor beta chain is shown here with its context. Its antigen is currently not known. Per-nucleotide qualities are absent, and no much larger clonotype sits a single base away. Library preparation used 5' RACE. This sample was sequenced with an Illumina HiSeq 2500. A second PCR of 7 to 11 cycles was performed with a sample-barcoded 5' primer and a J-beta primer mix. A template-switch 5' adaptor carrying 12 random nucleotides introduced a unique molecular identifier onto each TCR beta cDNA molecule. At least 2.5 million CDR3-containing paired-end reads were obtained from each sample. First-strand cDNA was synthesized from all RNA with the Mint cDNA synthesis kit, primed by a TRBC-specific oligonucleotide. After uracil-DNA glycosylase treatment, a first 18-cycle PCR used universal primers M1SS and BC2_uni_R on all cDNA. As for how the authors treated the data: Each sample was normalized by randomly selecting 1 million high-quality reads, each carrying a distinct molecular identifier. Reads sharing molecular identifiers were discarded rather than binned into consensus sequences. MiTCR, set to a Q25 quality threshold and the strictest error-elimination algorithm, was used for CDR3 identification, clonotype clustering and error correction. A nonparametric unseen species model with Euler transformation was used to estimate lower-bound total TCR beta diversity. TCRdb's own reprocessing of the public reads used fastp at Q25 and MiXCR and kept productive beta chains. Duplicate CDR3 protein sequences are folded into a single record with the most common DNA and genes. TCRdb, not the authors, supplied the V and J calls. Here the sample has over a million distinct CDR3 sequences; approximately 43% occur a single time. The ten largest clones capture about 4.1% of the sample.

This sample was taken from a study of blood T cells in healthy people across ages (dated by TCRdb to the mid-2010s). General notes on the study: In model experiments, template switching captured roughly one uniquely barcoded TCR beta cDNA molecule for every two T cells. Age-related changes in TCR beta repertoire diversity were measured in the study by deep sequencing normalized with unique cDNA molecular identifiers. Donors were grouped into four age groups: young (average approximately 15 years), middle-aged (around 39), aged (over 55) and long-lived (about 82). To avoid experimental bias, donors of different ages were distributed randomly across sequencing lanes. The study analyzed two additional independent replicas of 1 million unique cDNA reads from the same blood draw for two donors, one aged 18 to 29 and one aged 80 or older.

Systemically healthy Caucasian individuals from Russia, approximately 39 in total and aged roughly 6 to 100 years, were included as donors. Each donor gave approximately 10 milliliters of peripheral blood, collected into EDTA-treated Vacutainer tubes. Ficoll-Paque density-gradient centrifugation was used to isolate PBMCs, with at least 7 million obtained per sample. Total RNA was extracted from PBMCs with Trizol reagent, with at least 5 micrograms obtained per sample. For every donor, flow cytometry on a PBMC aliquot measured the percentage of naive CD45RAhigh/CD27high T cells. Study-wide findings and limitations: Observed TCR beta diversity per million T cells fell roughly linearly with age, and a significant reduction was already apparent by age roughly 40. Because donor CMV infection status was unknown, age-related changes in expanded clonotypes were potentially confounded. The percentage of naive T cells measured by flow cytometry correlated strongly with observed TCR beta diversity. Compared with the aged group, more naive CD4+ T cells, fewer expanded clones and increased TCR diversity were shown by the long-lived group, suggesting age selection. Since profiling was done on bulk unsorted PBMCs, naive and antigen-experienced compartments could not be conclusively compared. Estimates of total diversity based on one million sequenced T cells were considered lower bounds and underestimates.

The clonotype comes from a woman between 18 and 29 years old in good health. Sequenced: blood.

The bases are TGCAGTGCTAGTCGGGGGGATAGCACAGATACGCAGTATTTT. Its protein product is CSASRGDSTDTQYF. The sequence links TRBV20-1 to TRBJ2-3, with 7 bases aligning to TRBD2. The germline V gene (reference sequence) gives CDR1 as DFQATT and CDR2 as SNEGSKA. V is trimmed back by 3 bases and J by 0 bases, and the junction contains 3 bases that no gene match accounts for. Its CDR3 holds 14 amino acids, cysteine through phenylalanine. Kept here is only the CDR3 DNA, which spans 42 bases and is read in frame from base 1.